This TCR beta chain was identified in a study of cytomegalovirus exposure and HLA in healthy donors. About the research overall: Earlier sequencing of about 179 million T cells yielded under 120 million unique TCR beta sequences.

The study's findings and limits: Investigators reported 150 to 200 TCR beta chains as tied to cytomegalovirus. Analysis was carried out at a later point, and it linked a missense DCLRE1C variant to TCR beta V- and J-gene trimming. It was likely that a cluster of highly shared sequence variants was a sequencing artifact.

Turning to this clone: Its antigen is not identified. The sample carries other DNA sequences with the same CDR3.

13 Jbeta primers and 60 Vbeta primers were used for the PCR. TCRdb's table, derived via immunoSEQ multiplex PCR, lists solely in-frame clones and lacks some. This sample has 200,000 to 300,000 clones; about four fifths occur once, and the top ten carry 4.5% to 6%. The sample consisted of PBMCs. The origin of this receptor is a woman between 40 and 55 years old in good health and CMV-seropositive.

The CDR3 sequence is CASSLSGGQETQYF. CDR3 bases: TGCGCCAGCAGCTTGTCGGGAGGCCAAGAGACCCAGTACTTC. V usage is TRBV5-1 and J usage is TRBJ2-5; 7 nucleotides agree with TRBD2. Germline assignment: CDR1 SGHRS and CDR2 YFSETQ. The CDR3 covers 14 residues. Trimming at V came to 1 base and at J to 1 base, leaving 1 base not matched to a gene.